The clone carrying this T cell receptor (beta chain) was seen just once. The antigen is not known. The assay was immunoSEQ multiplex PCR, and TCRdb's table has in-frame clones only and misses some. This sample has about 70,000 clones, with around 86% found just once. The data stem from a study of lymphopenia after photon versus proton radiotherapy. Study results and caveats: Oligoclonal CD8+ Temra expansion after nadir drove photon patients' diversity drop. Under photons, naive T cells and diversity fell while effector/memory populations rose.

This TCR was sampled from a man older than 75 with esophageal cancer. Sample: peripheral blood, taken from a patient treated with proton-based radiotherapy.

The CDR3 DNA reads as TGCGCCACAAAGGGAGAGGGCGGCTATGGCTACACCTTC. Protein product: CATKGEGGYGYTF. The chain uses TRBV10-2 and TRBJ1-2; D gene ambiguous. Deletions cut 10 bases from V and 4 bases from J, with 16 bases between. Germline CDR1 and CDR2: WSHSY and SAAADI. CDR3 length: 13 residues.